This T cell receptor (beta chain) originates from a study of blood T cell repertoires in COVID-19. TCRdb's copy holds only in-frame clones and misses some; the assay was immunoSEQ multiplex PCR. The sample holds 200,000 to 250,000 clones; 84% are singletons and the top ten take 15% to 20%. The CDR3 totals 11 residues. In germline, CDR1 is MDHEN, CDR2 SYDVKM. Trimming took 8 bases from V and 10 from J, leaving 13 bases between them. The rearrangement joins TRBV28 to TRBJ2-3; no clear D gene. The receptor was isolated from an elderly woman with active or convalescent COVID-19. The material sequenced was peripheral blood. The CDR3 loop is CASDSLGAQYF. The CDR3 region has the DNA TGTGCCAGCGACTCCCTAGGCGCGCAGTATTTT. The complete variable domain, with remaining parts taken from reference TRBV28 and TRBJ2-3, reads DVKVTQSSRYLVKRTGEKVFLECVQDMDHENMFWYRQDPGLGLRLIYFSYDVKMKEKGDIPEGYSVSREKKERFSLILESASTNQTSMYLCASDSLGAQYFGPGTRLTVL.